This TCR beta chain was recorded in a study of cytomegalovirus exposure and HLA in healthy donors. Study-level background: In a previous analysis, approximately 110 million unique TCR beta sequences were found from 150 million to 200 million T cells.

Study-level points and caveats: More clonal expansion characterized HLA-associated TCR beta chains than equally common others in a later analysis. Many donors shared some public TCRs, even though most TCR sequences were rare.

The PCR had 60 Vbeta and 13 Jbeta primers. The method was immunoSEQ multiplex PCR; TCRdb's version includes in-frame clones alone and lacks a portion of them. The table shows approximately 190,000 clones, with about nine tenths occurring only once. On this clone itself: Its target is unknown.

The sequence was obtained from a boy aged 2-9 years in good health and CMV-seronegative. The sequenced material came from PBMCs.

The CDR3 sequence: CASSLTTSGDQETQYF. CDR3 nucleotide sequence: TGTGCCAGCAGCTTAACGACTAGCGGAGATCAAGAGACCCAGTACTTC. The chain couples TRBV7-9 to TRBJ2-5, with TRBD2 matching 9 bases. The CDR3 consists of 16 residues. V gave up 2 bases and J gave up 2 bases; unmatched junction bases: 6. Germline V gene sequence: CDR1 SEHNR, CDR2 FQNEAQ (reference sequence).